This T cell receptor beta chain stems from a study of shared clonotypes between healthy human individuals. Details on this clone: Its matching antigen is unknown.

The study ran the assay at deep level. Original methodology: Junction-only sequences without quality scores were provided by ImmunoSEQ, so filtering was different. Here immunoSEQ multiplex PCR was the method, and the copy in TCRdb shows in-frame clones only, minus some. The V and J calls and the clone size are those of that table, but D and trimming were determined from the DNA. The sample has about 470,000 clones, roughly 80% seen once. The germline V gene encodes CDR1 SGDLS and CDR2 YYNGEE. V shed 0 bases and J shed 9 bases, with 18 bases lying between them. CDR3 size: 16 residues. General observations from the study: Limitation of the genetic and exposure-history diversity represented came from the few donors. Tissues were not sampled, only blood, and their repertoires likely differ.

The sequenced material came from PBMCs. The chain has TRBV9 and TRBJ2-2, with unresolved D. This clonotype originated in a woman aged 40 to 50 in good health. Some clones in this sample may be carry-over from other donors' samples. The CDR3 reads CASSVEVGMAVRELFF. The CDR3, as DNA: TGTGCCAGCAGCGTAGAGGTGGGAATGGCGGTACGGGAGCTGTTTTTT.